The 18 T cell receptor beta chains in this list originate from one sample, sequenced in a study of blood T cell repertoires in COVID-19 (dated by TCRdb to the early 2020s). The library was prepared using the immunoSEQ multiplex PCR assay. TCRdb's version of the immuneACCESS table is confined to in-frame rearrangements and falls short of the full clone set. An unresolved V gene accounts for under half of the shortfall where checked; the remainder is of unknown origin. This sample comprises around 340,000 clones, 80% to 90% of them detected only once. The top ten constitute 4% to 5.5% of the sample. Sequencing used PBMCs or T cells enriched from blood (not recorded which). Receptors were obtained from a woman aged 40-49 years with acute COVID-19.

This chain links TRBV9 with TRBJ2-1; D call uncertain. There are 13 residues in the CDR3. Trimming took off 3 bases at V and 9 bases at J, with 13 bases between the two ends. In germline, CDR1 is SGDLS, CDR2 YYNGEE. CDR3 DNA sequence: TGTGCCAGCAGCGATGTCGTTTCGGGTGAGCAGTTCTTC. As protein: CASSDVVSGEQFF.

With regard to this clone: Other DNA sequences in this specimen translate into the identical CDR3. Written as DNA, the CDR3 is TGTGCCAGCAGCCCAAGGACAGGGGGTTCCTACGAGCAGTACTTC. Translated, it gives CASSPRTGGSYEQYF. The rearrangement uses TRBV7-2 and TRBJ2-7; 10 bases fit TRBD1. V shed 5 bases, J shed 1 base, and the junction held 5 bases outside the gene matches. Germline CDR1 reads SGHTA; CDR2 reads FQGNSA. CDR3 length: 15 amino acids.

This rearrangement joins TRBV6-5 to TRBJ1-6; 9 positions agree with TRBD1. Germline assignment: CDR1 MNHEY and CDR2 SVGAGI. V lost 7 bases to trimming and J lost 10 bases; unmatched junction nucleotides: 8. The CDR3 runs 14 residues. The CDR3 region has the DNA TGTGCCAGCACCTTACAGGGGGCGGAATCACCCCTCCACTTT. It translates to CASTLQGAESPLHF.

This clone was recorded once. This chain links TRBV6-5 with TRBJ1-2; maybe TRBD1 (5 bases). The V gene's germline CDR1 is MNHEY and CDR2 SVGAGI. V lost 4 bases and J 11 bases, leaving 20 bases between the germline ends. The CDR3 spans 14 residues. As DNA, the CDR3 is TGTGCCAGCAGTTTAACCCTCAGACAGCTCCCGTACACCTTC. Its translation: CASSLTLRQLPYTF.

DNA of the CDR3: TGTGCCAGCAGCTTAGGGTCGGTCTCTGGAAACACCATATATTTT. It codes for CASSLGSVSGNTIYF. The chain has TRBV7-2 and TRBJ1-3; D is uncertain. The germline V and J ends were trimmed by 1 base and 0 bases, with 7 bases remaining between them. Per the germline V gene, CDR1 is SGHTA and CDR2 is FQGNSA. This CDR3 has 15 residues.

The V and J genes are TRBV4-1 and TRBJ2-7, with a possible D match to TRBD2 (6 bases). The germline CDR1 and CDR2 sequences are MGHRA and YSYEKL. The CDR3 runs to 16 residues. Trimming shortened V by 2 bases and J by 5 bases, and 19 bases separated the two germline ends. CDR3 DNA: TGCGCCAGCAGCCAATCTGCGGCCAGCGGGTGGCACGAGCAGTACTTC. Its protein is CASSQSAASGWHEQYF.

About this clone: Other nucleotide sequences from this sample produce the same CDR3. V gene TRBV29-1 combines with J gene TRBJ2-5; 12 positions match TRBD2. This CDR3 region has 15 residues. Germline CDR1 and CDR2: SQVTM and ANQGSEA. Unmatched junction bases numbered 10, after V lost 6 bases and J lost 5 bases. The CDR3 DNA reads TGCAGCGTCGCTCTAGCGGGAGGGCCTGGGGAGACCCAGTACTTC. It is translated as CSVALAGGPGETQYF.

This clone was observed once. This sequence joins TRBV7-2 and TRBJ1-6, with 7 nucleotides matching TRBD1. Looked up from germline, CDR1 is SGHTA and CDR2 is FQGNSA. Losses at the gene ends were 6 bases for V and 9 bases for J; bases not matched to a gene: 11. The CDR3 consists of 15 residues. The CDR3 reads CASSHPGQYPSPLHF. The CDR3 region has the DNA TGTGCCAGCAGTCACCCGGGACAGTATCCTTCACCCCTCCACTTT.

This chain connects TRBV6-2 or TRBV6-3 to TRBJ2-1; 7 nucleotides match TRBD1. V was pared by 5 bases and J by 9 bases, with 19 bases of the junction left unmatched. Germline CDR1 MNHEY, CDR2 SVGEGT. This CDR3 is 17 amino acids long. The CDR3 DNA reads as TGTGCCAGCAGTAAGAGAAAGACCGGGACAGTGGTAATTGAGCAGTTCTTC. Protein product: CASSKRKTGTVVIEQFF.

The sample holds one count of this clone. This rearrangement joins TRBV11-2 to TRBJ2-7; D perhaps matches TRBD2 (7 bases). The CDR3 loop spans 14 amino acids. Trimming left V 4 bases short and J 4 bases short, with 14 bases between. Germline CDR1 is SGHAT and CDR2 is FQNNGV. The CDR3 is CASSSERGQYEQYF. The CDR3 DNA follows: TGTGCCAGCAGCTCCGAGCGGGGACAATACGAGCAGTACTTC.

This clone appeared a few times. V usage is TRBV18 and J usage is TRBJ1-5; D remains unclear. V lost 5 bases and J lost 2, with 16 bases in between. Germline CDR1 KGHSH, CDR2 LQKENI. The CDR3 consists of 16 residues. This CDR3 is CASSAVPTYRNQPQHF. The DNA of the CDR3 is TGTGCCAGCTCAGCAGTCCCCACGTACCGCAATCAGCCCCAGCATTTT.

The chain couples TRBV6-5 to TRBJ1-5; D is perhaps TRBD1 (5 bases). Per germline, CDR1 MNHEY and CDR2 SVGAGI. This CDR3 is built from 16 residues. Deletions cut 2 bases from V and 7 bases from J, with 18 bases between. The CDR3 here is CASSYPTQGLWQPQHF. The DNA for the CDR3 is TGTGCCAGCAGTTACCCGACCCAGGGTTTATGGCAGCCCCAGCATTTT.

The genes are TRBV5-1 and TRBJ2-7; D gene unclear. V was trimmed by 2 bases and J by 0 bases, leaving 12 bases between them. The germline gives CDR1 SGHRS, CDR2 YFSETQ. This CDR3 comprises 15 residues. The CDR3 DNA is TGCGCCAGCAGCTTTTCTTCGGAGAGCTCCTACGAGCAGTACTTC. Translating gives CASSFSSESSYEQYF.

This CDR3 is CASSQDRRGDYTF. The CDR3 DNA follows: TGTGCCAGCAGCCAGGATCGTCGGGGTGACTACACCTTC. The chain joins TRBV5-6 to TRBJ1-2, with D unresolved. The CDR3 spans 13 residues. The V gene lost 4 bases and the J gene lost 10 bases, with 17 bases spanning the gap. Germline loops: CDR1 SGHDT, CDR2 YYEEEE. Supplemented by reference TRBV5-6 and TRBJ1-2, the full variable domain reads DAGVTQSPTHLIKTRGQQVTLRCSPKSGHDTVSWYQQALGQGPQFIFQYYEEEERQRGNFPDRFSGHQFPNYSSELNVNALLLGDSALYLCASSQDRRGDYTFGSGTRLTVV.

The chain combines TRBV27 with TRBJ2-1; no definite D call. CDR1 is MNHEY, CDR2 SMNVEV, per germline (reference sequence). V lost 0 bases and J 9 bases, leaving 6 bases between the germline ends. CDR3 length: 12 residues. In nucleotides, the CDR3 is TGTGCCAGCAGTTTATCTAACGGTGAGCAGTTCTTC. Translated, it gives CASSLSNGEQFF.

V gene TRBV5-4 combines with J gene TRBJ1-1; tentatively, D is TRBD1 (6 bases). CDR3 length: 13 residues. Germline loops: CDR1 SGHNT, CDR2 YYREEE (reference sequence). V lost 4 bases and J 2 bases, leaving 9 bases between the germline ends. CDR3 coding DNA: TGTGCCAGCAGCGTACAGGGTAACACTGAAGCTTTCTTT. This codes for CASSVQGNTEAFF. The full variable domain, completed using reference TRBV5-4 and TRBJ1-1, is ETGVTQSPTHLIKTRGQQVTLRCSSQSGHNTVSWYQQALGQGPQFIFQYYREEENGRGNFPPRFSGLQFPNYSSELNVNALELDDSALYLCASSVQGNTEAFFGQGTRLTVV.

This clone was found once. The genes are TRBV10-3 and TRBJ2-2; TRBD2 agrees at 11 bases. Unmatched junction bases numbered 10, after V lost 6 bases and J lost 4 bases. The CDR3 consists of 17 residues. Germline CDR1 ENHRY, CDR2 SYGVKD. The CDR3 region is CAIRSTSGGPGTGELFF. The CDR3 DNA follows: TGTGCCATCAGATCCACTAGCGGGGGTCCGGGCACCGGGGAGCTGTTTTTT.

This chain joins TRBV2 and TRBJ1-2; D is ambiguous. Germline CDR1 is SNHLY and CDR2 is FYNNEI. This CDR3 is built from 13 residues. Trimming left V 6 bases short and J 7 bases short, with 15 bases between. CDR3 region: CASRDDMVRGYTF. Written as DNA, the CDR3 is TGTGCCAGCAGAGATGACATGGTTCGTGGCTACACCTTC.